Described below is a single TCR beta chain sequence and its context. This entry comes from a study of graft-versus-host responses after intestinal transplantation. As for the study in general: Induction with anti-thymocyte globulin, then tacrolimus and steroids for approximately three years, was given to all recipients.

TCRdb's table, derived via immunoSEQ multiplex PCR, lists solely in-frame clones and lacks some. The sample yields tens of thousands of clones, 93% seen once. CDR3 length equals 19 residues. The V gene lost 4 bases and the J gene lost 1 base, with 22 bases spanning the gap. Germline CDR1 MGHRA, CDR2 YSYEKL. The rearrangement joins TRBV4-1 to TRBJ2-2; maybe TRBD1 (6 bases). Sequencing was performed on PBMCs, taken approximately ten weeks after intestinal transplant. The receptor's source is a human patient who received an intestinal transplant, so some T cells may come from the graft donor. The CDR3 DNA is TGCGCCAGCAGCCCCCAGAACTTCCCCGACAGGCTGAACACCGGGGAGCTGTTTTTT. The encoded protein is CASSPQNFPDRLNTGELFF.